This T cell receptor (beta chain) is drawn from a study of T-cell reconstitution after alpha-beta-depleted transplantation in children (dated by TCRdb to the mid-2010s). About the study as a whole: Using TCR repertoire profiling, the study followed T-cell immune reconstitution in a quantitative way in children after TCRalphabeta/CD19-depleted allogeneic hematopoietic cell transplantation. Overall results and qualifications from the work: About two months after transplant, the apparently early recovery of alphabetaT-cell counts reportedly depended on just several hundred clones that had expanded rapidly and came from non-depleted graft cells. The high TCRbeta diversity at day 60 in some patients was ascribed to recipient T cells and intrathymic progenitors that had survived conditioning. The frequencies of hyperexpanded clones fell over the following months, and after one year, T-cell counts and TCRbeta diversity were mostly attributed to newly produced T cells.

In light of the paper, this sample's treatment or condition label describes: allogeneic hematopoietic cell transplantation with graft depleted of TCRalphabeta T cells and CD19 B cells. TCRalphabeta/CD19-depleted allogeneic hematopoietic cell grafts were given to the transplant recipients, all of whom were children. Library method: PCR. These reads were obtained on an Illumina HiSeq 2500. To normalize quantification of the TCRbeta repertoire, the TCR libraries were built with molecular barcoding that relied on unique molecular identifiers. Starting from the raw public reads, TCRdb applied fastp trimming at Q25, assembled clones with MiXCR and retained in-frame beta chains. Rows with a matching CDR3 protein are joined into one entry that keeps the most common DNA and genes. Here the sample has about 980,000 distinct CDR3 sequences; 25% to 35% occur a single time. 28% of the sample is in the top ten clones.

Notes on this clonotype: It has no known antigen specificity. No much larger clonotype is one base removed from it; base qualities were not supplied.

As encoded in the germline V gene (reference sequence), CDR1 is LNHNV while CDR2 is YYDKDF. Inclusive of the bounding cysteine and phenylalanine, the CDR3 is 16 residues long. The sequence is cut down to CDR3 DNA, 48 bases in frame from base 1. V is shortened by 0 bases, J by 3 bases, and the region joining them spans 14 bases. The V and J segments used are TRBV15 and TRBJ2-5; TRBD1 could be the D gene, as 6 bases match. The sequences come from PBMCs, mostly from graft donor cells, collected 360 days after TCRalphabeta/CD19-depleted stem cell transplant. The TCR sequence derives from a boy under two years old who had a stem cell transplant for SCID, so the T cells may come from the graft donor. The CDR3 reads as follows: CATSREAGVLKETQYF. The nucleotide sequence is given as TGTGCCACCAGCAGAGAGGCAGGGGTTCTGAAAGAGACCCAGTACTTC.